Listed below are T cell receptor beta chains from one sample, sequenced in a study of neurological immune-mediated disorders. TCRdb re-derived calls from the 5' RACE reads in MiXCR, one entry per CDR3 protein. This table has approximately 87,000 distinct CDR3 sequences, 11% to 15% appearing once. Sequencing was performed on PBMCs. Receptor source: a woman between 45 and 60 years old in good health. Both conserved end residues are part of each CDR3. D genes are given only for firm matches. Rows give clone size only sometimes, using once, few, many, or a class for an expanded clone.

>NA|TRBJ2-7|NA|TRBV14
CASSQDPGYSYEQYF
TGTGCCAGCAGCCAAGATCCGGGCTATTCCTACGAGCAGTACTTC
>many|TRBJ1-2|NA|TRBV27
CASSLVSGARDGYTF
TGTGCCAGCAGTTTAGTTTCAGGGGCGCGAGATGGCTACACCTTC
>many|TRBJ1-1|NA|TRBV5-5
CASSLGGAVEAFF
TGTGCCAGCAGCTTAGGGGGGGCGGTTGAAGCTTTCTTT
>NA|TRBJ2-2|NA|TRBV3-1
CASTRTGELFF
TGTGCCAGTACTAGAACCGGGGAGCTGTTTTTT
>many|TRBJ1-4|NA|TRBV12-3/TRBV12-4
CASSLGSAFSNEKLFF
TGTGCCAGCAGCCTCGGCTCGGCGTTTTCTAATGAAAAACTGTTTTTT
>NA|TRBJ2-2|NA|TRBV11-2
CASSLILEAPGELFF
TGTGCCAGCAGCTTAATACTAGAGGCTCCCGGGGAGCTGTTTTTT
>NA|TRBJ2-1|TRBD2|TRBV5-1
CASSLGEGNEQFF
TGCGCCAGCAGCTTGGGGGAGGGCAATGAGCAGTTCTTC
>many|TRBJ1-4|NA|TRBV3-1
CASSPPVGDLFF
TGTGCCAGCAGCCCCCCCGTAGGGGATCTGTTTTTT
>many|TRBJ2-7|TRBD2|TRBV28
CASSLKGAGAVGYLYEQYF
TGTGCCAGCAGTTTAAAAGGAGCGGGGGCTGTAGGGTATCTCTACGAGCAGTACTTC
>many|TRBJ2-5|TRBD2|TRBV7-9
CASTPTSGQETQYF
TGTGCCAGCACCCCGACTAGCGGGCAAGAGACCCAGTACTTC
>many|TRBJ1-1|NA|TRBV7-2
CASSLQGSLNTEAFF
TGTGCCAGCAGCTTACAGGGTTCCCTGAACACTGAAGCTTTCTTT
>many|TRBJ2-3|TRBD2|TRBV3-1
CASSQGLAGTTQYF
TGTGCCAGCAGCCAAGGGCTAGCGGGGACGACGCAGTATTTT
>many|TRBJ1-4|NA|TRBV7-8
CASIIDSEMRKLFF
TGTGCCAGCATCATCGACAGCGAAATGAGGAAACTGTTTTTT
>few|TRBJ2-5|NA|TRBV7-2
CASSPFRQETQYF
TGTGCCAGCAGCCCGTTTCGGCAAGAGACCCAGTACTTC
>NA|TRBJ2-7|NA|TRBV7-9
CASSLIDSSYYQYF
TGTGCCAGCAGCTTGATTGACAGTTCCTACTACCAGTACTTC
>many|TRBJ1-5|NA|TRBV7-2
CASRQAGGKRPQHF
TGTGCCAGCAGACAAGCCGGGGGGAAGAGGCCCCAGCATTTT
>many|TRBJ2-7|NA|TRBV7-9
CASSLQGHYYEQYF
TGTGCCAGCAGCTTACAGGGGCACTACTACGAGCAGTACTTC
>many|TRBJ2-7|NA|TRBV27
CASSSWGTGEQYF
TGTGCCAGCAGTTCCTGGGGCACTGGGGAGCAGTACTTC
>many|TRBJ2-1|NA|TRBV7-3
CASSRAGTYNEQFF
TGTGCCAGCAGCCGGGCCGGGACCTACAATGAGCAGTTCTTC